The 2 T cell receptor beta chains below were found in one sample sequenced in a study of immune evolution from preneoplasia to lung adenocarcinoma. Measured with immunoSEQ multiplex PCR; TCRdb has only the in-frame clones, and not every one. The repertoire holds roughly 9,900 clones, approximately 80% seen once, with about 5% in the top ten. Sequenced: FFPE minimally invasive lung adenocarcinoma tissue. The receptors derive from a person aged 70 to 85 with lung adenocarcinoma. Some clones in this sample may be carry-over from other donors' samples.

The CDR3 is CASSLGARTEAFF. CDR3 DNA: TGTGCCAGCAGTTTGGGAGCACGGACTGAAGCTTTCTTT. The rearrangement links TRBV27 to TRBJ1-1; D is uncertain. The V end lost 3 bases, the J end lost 5 bases, and 10 bases lay between the germline ends. The germline V gene encodes CDR1 MNHEY and CDR2 SMNVEV (reference sequence). The CDR3 consists of 13 residues.

The V and J genes are TRBV4-2 and TRBJ1-1; D not certain. The CDR3 is made up of 14 amino acids. Germline V CDR1 and CDR2: LGHNA, YNFKEQ. Trimming took 4 bases from V and 5 from J, leaving 14 bases between them. The CDR3: CASSPWPRDTEAFF. The CDR3, as DNA: TGTGCCAGCAGCCCTTGGCCCCGAGATACTGAAGCTTTCTTT.